A selection of T cell receptor beta chains follows, all from one sample in a study of response to subunit inactivated influenza vaccine. Using its own MiXCR run on the RT-PCR reads, TCRdb lists one record per CDR3 protein. Counted here are 450,000 to 600,000 distinct CDR3 sequences, approximately 7.1% occurring once; the ten biggest clones make up over 10%. The source material was PBMCs from blood, sampled less than 30 months after vaccination. These receptors all come from a man aged 50 to 69 who received an inactivated influenza vaccine. The CDR3 runs from the conserved cysteine through the conserved F or W. Each record gives: clone size, V gene, J gene, D gene, CDR3 DNA, CDR3 protein. The D gene is left open where the match is weak. The size of a clone is reported for some rows only, either as once, few or many, or as a class for expanded clones.

few	TRBV29-1	TRBJ2-1	NA	TGCAGTCCGCGGGGGCCGGGCAATGAGCAGTTCTTC	CSPRGPGNEQFF
few	TRBV18	TRBJ2-3	NA	TGTGCCAGCTCACCTGGCCCTGTTAATACGCAGTATTTT	CASSPGPVNTQYF
many	TRBV10-3	TRBJ2-1	TRBD1	TGTGCCATCAGAGGACAGGGCTCATACAATGAGCAGTTCTTC	CAIRGQGSYNEQFF
few	TRBV10-3	TRBJ1-2	NA	TGTGCCATCAGTGGGTACGGGAAAGACTATGGCTACACCTTC	CAISGYGKDYGYTF
many	TRBV5-1	TRBJ2-2	NA	TGCGCCAGCAGCTTGGGTCTGTACACCGGGGAGCTGTTTTTT	CASSLGLYTGELFF
NA	TRBV20-1	TRBJ1-2	TRBD1	TGCAGTGGGTCTACAGGGGGTGACCCTGTTGGCTACACCTTC	CSGSTGGDPVGYTF
NA	TRBV9	TRBJ2-1	NA	TGTGCCAGCAGCGTAGGTCCGGGAGAGCCCTACAATGAGCAGTTCTTC	CASSVGPGEPYNEQFF
many	TRBV5-1	TRBJ2-7	NA	TGCGCCAGCAGCTTGGAGGTGGTATCCTACGAGCAGTACTTC	CASSLEVVSYEQYF
many	TRBV5-6	TRBJ2-3	NA	TGTGCCAGCAGCCCCGTGGGTAGTACAGATACGCAGTATTTT	CASSPVGSTDTQYF
few	TRBV20-1	TRBJ2-7	NA	TGCAGTGCCAAAAGGACGGACTACGAGCAGTACTTC	CSAKRTDYEQYF
NA	TRBV5-1	TRBJ1-4	NA	TGCGCCAGCAGCTCCAACTGGGACCTAAGGGATGAAAAACTGTTTTTT	CASSSNWDLRDEKLFF
NA	TRBV6-2/TRBV6-3	TRBJ2-1	TRBD2	TGTGCCAGCAGTTCCCCGGGGACTAGCGTATACAATGAGCAGTTCTTC	CASSSPGTSVYNEQFF
few	TRBV11-2	TRBJ2-3	TRBD2	TGTGCCAGCAGCTCTTTGGCTAGCGGGGTGGATTTTGATACGCAGTATTTT	CASSSLASGVDFDTQYF
NA	TRBV27	TRBJ2-1	NA	TGTGCCAGCAGTTTATCAGGGGTGGGGTACAAGAGATACAATGAGCAGTTCTTC	CASSLSGVGYKRYNEQFF
few	TRBV7-2	TRBJ2-7	TRBD1	TGTGCCAGCAGCTTAGCGGGACAGGGACGATGGCAGTACTTC	CASSLAGQGRWQYF
few	TRBV20-1	TRBJ1-1	TRBD1	TGCAGTGTGGACAGGGGAATCATGAACACTGAAGCTTTCTTT	CSVDRGIMNTEAFF
many	TRBV5-1	TRBJ1-3	NA	TGCGCCAGCAGCGCAAGAAGTGGAATACGCTCTGGAAACACCATATATTTT	CASSARSGIRSGNTIYF
NA	TRBV25-1	TRBJ2-7	NA	TGTGCCAGCAGTGAACAGGGCCCCCGCGAGCAGTACTTC	CASSEQGPREQYF
NA	TRBV3-1	TRBJ2-5	TRBD2	TGTGCCAGCAGCCGGGAGGGATCGACCCAGTACTTC	CASSREGSTQYF